A single sample gave rise to the 14 T cell receptor beta chains below, sequenced in a study of blood T cell repertoires in COVID-19. Here immunoSEQ multiplex PCR was the method, and the copy in TCRdb shows in-frame clones only, minus some. Among some 240,000 clones listed, about 90% were seen once. Sequencing was carried out using peripheral blood. The receptors stem from a woman in her fifties or sixties with COVID-19, enrolled during active disease.

V is TRBV4-3 and J is TRBJ1-2, with 9 bases lining up with TRBD1. Per the germline V gene, CDR1 is LGHNA and CDR2 is YSLEER. The length of the CDR3 is 15 residues. Trimming at V came to 3 bases and at J to 6 bases, leaving 8 bases not matched to a gene. CDR3 residues: CASSQNPDRGHGYTF. CDR3 DNA sequence: TGCGCCAGCAGCCAGAACCCGGACAGGGGCCATGGCTACACCTTC.

The genes are TRBV20-1 and TRBJ1-1; D remains unclear. Germline values: CDR1 DFQATT, CDR2 SNEGSKA (reference sequence). V was trimmed by 0 bases and J by 11 bases, leaving 10 bases between them. This CDR3 comprises 11 residues. The CDR3 region has the DNA TGCAGTGCTAGAGAAGTGAACGGGGCTTTCTTT. It translates to CSAREVNGAFF.

The chain couples TRBV4-2 to TRBJ2-1, with D perhaps matching TRBD1 (7 bases). CDR3 length equals 17 residues. In germline, CDR1 is LGHNA, CDR2 YNFKEQ. The V gene lost 0 bases and the J gene lost 4 bases, with 16 bases spanning the gap. For the CDR3, the DNA is TGTGCCAGCAGCCAAGATAGGAGGGGGCGTAGTTACAATGAGCAGTTCTTC. Translating it yields CASSQDRRGRSYNEQFF.

This clone was observed once. Other DNA sequences from this sample encode an identical CDR3 as well. This sequence joins TRBV9 and TRBJ1-2; 9 nucleotides align to TRBD1. The germline CDR1 and CDR2 sequences are SGDLS and YYNGEE. The CDR3 runs to 14 residues. The V gene end was trimmed by 2 bases and the J gene end by 1 base; junction bases not matched to a gene: 0. The DNA for the CDR3 is TGTGCCAGCAGCGTGGGACAGGGTAACTATGGCTACACCTTC. Translated, it gives CASSVGQGNYGYTF. Filled out from reference TRBV9 and TRBJ1-2, the complete variable domain reads DSGVTQTPKHLITATGQRVTLRCSPRSGDLSVYWYQQSLDQGLQFLIQYYNGEERAKGNILERFSAQQFPDLHSELNLSSLELGDSALYFCASSVGQGNYGYTFGSGTRLTVV.

Only one count was recorded for this clone. V usage is TRBV5-1 and J usage is TRBJ1-2, with D tentatively TRBD1 (6 bases). Deletions cut 0 bases from V and 5 bases from J, with 11 bases between. The CDR3 length is 14 residues. Germline V gives CDR1 SGHRS, CDR2 YFSETQ. The CDR3 DNA reads as TGCGCCAGCAGCTTGGCCGGACAGTCATATGGCTACACCTTC. Translating it yields CASSLAGQSYGYTF.

The chain employs TRBV10-2 and TRBJ2-7; possibly TRBD1 for D (6 bases). Germline V gene sequence: CDR1 WSHSY, CDR2 SAAADI. The CDR3 is 14 residues long. Trimming removed 4 bases at V and 1 base at J, with 11 bases between. The CDR3 region has the DNA TGCGCCAGCAGTGGATGGACAGAGTCCTACGAGCAGTACTTC. Protein: CASSGWTESYEQYF.

The J gene is TRBJ2-5, the V gene TRBV4-3; no firm D call. CDR3 size: 14 residues. Trimming took 1 base from V and 1 from J, leaving 7 bases between them. Germline CDR1 and CDR2: LGHNA and YSLEER. Here the CDR3 DNA reads TGCGCCAGCAGCCAAGGTTACGGCCAAGAGACCCAGTACTTC. This encodes CASSQGYGQETQYF.

The rearrangement uses TRBV4-3 and TRBJ2-5; 7 bases match TRBD1. The V segment lost 0 bases and the J segment 6 bases; nucleotides outside the gene matches: 7. CDR3 length: 15 residues. Germline CDR1 reads LGHNA; CDR2 reads YSLEER. In DNA form, the CDR3 reads TGCGCCAGCAGCCAAGACGCAGGGGGTGCAAAGACCCAGTACTTC. It translates to CASSQDAGGAKTQYF.

As for this clone: The sample has other DNA sequences that encode this CDR3 too. The chain recombines TRBV11-2 with TRBJ1-3; tentatively, D is TRBD1 (6 bases). Germline lookup yields CDR1 SGHAT and CDR2 FQNNGV. Trimming took off 5 bases at V and 1 base at J, with 12 bases between the two ends. The CDR3 loop spans 15 amino acids. The CDR3 region is CASSPRTGSGNTIYF. The DNA for the CDR3 is TGTGCCAGCAGCCCCAGAACAGGGTCTGGAAACACCATATATTTT.

This rearrangement joins TRBV7-9 to TRBJ1-2; the D gene is possibly TRBD1 (6 bases). Trimming removed 6 bases from V and 2 bases from J, with 10 bases in between. CDR1 is SEHNR and CDR2 is FQNEAQ in the germline V gene (reference sequence). The CDR3 spans 13 residues. The CDR3 DNA reads TGTGCCAGCAGAGGGGGACGGAACTATGGCTACACCTTC. Translation: CASRGGRNYGYTF.

This chain joins TRBV18 and TRBJ2-7, with TRBD2 identical over 10 bases. The trim removed 3 bases at V and 2 bases at J, leaving 4 bases unmatched. CDR3 length: 15 residues. Germline V gene data show CDR1 as KGHSH and CDR2 as LQKENI. The DNA for the CDR3 is TGTGCCAGCTCACCCGGACTAGCGGACGCCTACGAGCAGTACTTC. It is translated as CASSPGLADAYEQYF.

J is TRBJ1-6 and V is TRBV5-4; 8 bases agree with TRBD1. J lost 7 bases, V lost 4 bases, and 4 bases had no gene match. The CDR3 runs 14 residues. Germline assignment: CDR1 SGHNT and CDR2 YYREEE (reference sequence). For the CDR3, the DNA is TGTGCCAGCAGCCCCGACAGGGGAAATTCACCCCTCCACTTT. This encodes CASSPDRGNSPLHF.

The gene calls are TRBV18 and TRBJ1-1; 8 nucleotides line up with TRBD1. CDR1 KGHSH and CDR2 LQKENI come from the germline V gene. V gave up 4 bases and J gave up 0 bases; unmatched junction bases: 4. The CDR3 sequence is 15 residues long. The CDR3 region has the DNA TGTGCCAGCTCACGCAGACAGGGGTTGAACACTGAAGCTTTCTTT. Its protein product is CASSRRQGLNTEAFF.

The chain has TRBV19 and TRBJ2-3; 10 positions agree with TRBD2. The CDR3 is 15 amino acids. Germline V CDR1 and CDR2: LNHDA, SQIVND (reference sequence). V lost 5 bases to trimming and J lost 6 bases; unmatched junction nucleotides: 8. The CDR3 coding sequence is TGTGCCAGTAGTGAAAAGCGGGGGGGCAAGGATACGCAGTATTTT. Its protein product is CASSEKRGGKDTQYF. The full variable domain, with the rest looked up from reference TRBV19 and TRBJ2-3, is DGGITQSPKYLFRKEGQNVTLSCEQNLNHDAMYWYRQDPGQGLRLIYYSQIVNDFQKGDIAEGYSVSREKKESFPLTVTSAQKNPTAFYLCASSEKRGGKDTQYFGPGTRLTVL.